What follows are 24 T cell receptor beta chains derived from one specimen sequenced in a study of CD8 T cells in ankylosing spondylitis. Using its own MiXCR run on the 5' RACE reads, TCRdb lists one record per CDR3 protein. The sample holds about 39,000 distinct CDR3 sequences, 10% seen once. The specimen was blood, either unsorted or a sorted T cell fraction (not recorded which). All receptors come from a male donor with ankylosing spondylitis or in good health (not recorded which).

This clonotype was detected many times. The V call is TRBV27, the J call TRBJ2-5; D is uncertain. Germline V gene lookup returns CDR1 MNHEY and CDR2 SMNVEV (reference sequence). CDR3 length: 15 amino acids. V dropped 5 bases and J dropped 4 bases, with 17 bases sitting between them. DNA for the CDR3: TGTGCCAGCAGTCTCGTACACGGACGGTCAGAGACCCAGTACTTC. The encoded protein is CASSLVHGRSETQYF.

This clonotype was seen repeatedly, ten times or more. The chain combines TRBV9 with TRBJ1-2; maybe TRBD1 (5 bases). Germline V gives CDR1 SGDLS, CDR2 YYNGEE. The CDR3 is 14 amino acids. With 0 bases removed from V and 6 bases from J, the gap between germline ends came to 12 bases. The CDR3 DNA follows: TGTGCCAGCAGCGTAGGGGGCCGGACCCATGGCTACACCTTC. It specifies CASSVGGRTHGYTF.

The gene calls are TRBV11-2 and TRBJ2-3, with TRBD2 identical over 8 bases. Unmatched junction bases numbered 5, after V lost 2 bases and J lost 1 base. There are 16 residues in the CDR3. Germline CDR1 reads SGHAT; CDR2 reads FQNNGV. CDR3 DNA sequence: TGTGCCAGCAGCTTAATGGGGGGACTAGGCACAGATACGCAGTATTTT. Translation gives CASSLMGGLGTDTQYF.

This clonotype was detected only a few times. This chain uses TRBV3-1 with TRBJ2-3, with a weak D call TRBD2 (6 bases). Germline V lookup: CDR1 LGHDT, CDR2 YNNKEL (reference sequence). The CDR3 is made up of 17 amino acids. V lost 10 bases and J lost 4, with 27 bases in between. The chain's CDR3 is CATCQLFGLSDSDTQYF. DNA of the CDR3: TGTGCCACCTGCCAATTATTCGGACTATCAGATTCAGATACGCAGTATTTT.

There are many counts of this clonotype. This chain's CDR3 is CASSQLVGELFF. The CDR3 nucleotides read TGTGCCAGCAGCCAACTAGTCGGGGAGCTGTTTTTT. The chain links TRBV11-2 to TRBJ2-2; possible D gene TRBD2, 5 bases. V was pared by 5 bases and J by 7 bases, with 8 bases between. The CDR3 runs to 12 residues. Per germline, CDR1 SGHAT and CDR2 FQNNGV. Full variable domain (remainder filled in from reference TRBV11-2 and TRBJ2-2): EAGVAQSPRYKIIEKRQSVAFWCNPISGHATLYWYQQILGQGPKLLIQFQNNGVVDDSQLPKDRFSAERLKGVDSTLKIQPAKLEDSAVYLCASSQLVGELFFGEGSRLTVL.

At least ten counts were recorded for this clonotype. The chain carries TRBV29-1 and TRBJ2-1, with D tentatively TRBD1 (5 bases). The CDR3 has 14 residues. The V end lost 7 bases, the J end lost 3 bases, and 16 bases lay between the germline ends. Germline loops: CDR1 SQVTM, CDR2 ANQGSEA. This chain's CDR3 is CSGDAGALYNEQFF. Here the CDR3 DNA reads TGCAGCGGTGACGCTGGGGCCCTCTACAATGAGCAGTTCTTC.

This clonotype was picked up many times. This chain uses TRBV4-2 with TRBJ2-7, with TRBD1 matching over 9 bases. This CDR3 is 16 amino acids long. V lost 3 bases and J lost 3; bases outside the gene matches: 9. The germline V gene encodes CDR1 LGHNA and CDR2 YNFKEQ. In DNA, the CDR3 is TGTGCCAGCAGCCATACTGGGACAGGGCACTACTACGAGCAGTACTTC. Amino acids: CASSHTGTGHYYEQYF.

This clonotype was detected many times. The J gene is TRBJ2-7, the V gene TRBV9; 7 nucleotides match TRBD1. The CDR3 is 15 amino acids. Germline lookup yields CDR1 SGDLS and CDR2 YYNGEE. V was pared by 2 bases and J by 0 bases, with 5 bases of the junction left unmatched. The CDR3 coding sequence is TGTGCCAGCAGCGTTGGGGACAGTAGCTCCTACGAGCAGTACTTC. Amino acid sequence: CASSVGDSSSYEQYF.

This clonotype turned up a few times. V is TRBV10-3 and J is TRBJ2-1; a weak D match, TRBD2 (6 bases). Germline values: CDR1 ENHRY, CDR2 SYGVKD. The CDR3 is made up of 15 amino acids. V was pared by 3 bases and J by 7 bases, with 16 bases between. The CDR3 DNA follows: TGTGCCATCAGTGACGGGGGAGGTGACTTAAATGAGCAGTTCTTC. It specifies CAISDGGGDLNEQFF.

This clonotype came up many times. The chain employs TRBV20-1 and TRBJ2-7; TRBD2 matches 7 bases. In germline, CDR1 is DFQATT, CDR2 SNEGSKA (reference sequence). Trimming at V came to 1 base and at J to 3 bases, leaving 3 bases not matched to a gene. The CDR3 contains 13 residues. CDR3: CSARGLADYEQYF. For the CDR3, the DNA is TGCAGTGCTAGAGGTCTAGCGGACTACGAGCAGTACTTC.

This clonotype appeared once. This rearrangement joins TRBV29-1 to TRBJ1-2; weak D call: TRBD1 (5 bases). The CDR3 runs 15 residues. Trimming pared 6 bases from V and 3 bases from J, leaving 20 bases between. Germline CDR1 is SQVTM and CDR2 is ANQGSEA. CDR3 sequence (DNA): TGCAGCGTAGATACTAAAAGGGGCATCGACTATGGCTACACCTTC. Translation: CSVDTKRGIDYGYTF.

The chain combines TRBV11-2 with TRBJ2-1; a weak D match, TRBD1 (6 bases). CDR3 length equals 17 residues. With 0 bases removed from V and 2 bases from J, the gap between germline ends came to 14 bases. Germline assignment: CDR1 SGHAT and CDR2 FQNNGV. DNA for the CDR3: TGTGCCAGCAGCTTAGACAAAAAAGGGGGAGCCTACAATGAGCAGTTCTTC. This codes for CASSLDKKGGAYNEQFF.

The chain is built from TRBV19 and TRBJ1-1; TRBD1 matches at 9 bases. CDR3 length equals 16 residues. V lost 5 bases, J lost 0 bases, and 7 bases stayed unmatched. Germline V gene data show CDR1 as LNHDA and CDR2 as SQIVND (reference sequence). The CDR3: CASSSGQGILNTEAFF. The CDR3 nucleotides are TGTGCCAGTAGTTCGGGACAGGGAATATTGAACACTGAAGCTTTCTTT. Variable domain in full (rest from reference TRBV19 and TRBJ1-1): DGGITQSPKYLFRKEGQNVTLSCEQNLNHDAMYWYRQDPGQGLRLIYYSQIVNDFQKGDIAEGYSVSREKKESFPLTVTSAQKNPTAFYLCASSSGQGILNTEAFFGQGTRLTVV.

The sample holds a few counts of this clonotype. The CDR3 DNA reads TGTGCCAGCTGCTCCGAGGGGGAGTGGGGCAATGAGCAGTTCTTC. Protein sequence: CASCSEGEWGNEQFF. The chain carries TRBV3-1 and TRBJ2-1; D might be TRBD1 (6 bases). The CDR3 runs to 15 residues. V was shortened by 8 bases and J by 6 bases, with 20 bases between the two germline ends. CDR1 is LGHDT and CDR2 is YNNKEL in the germline V gene (reference sequence).

The V and J genes are TRBV10-3 and TRBJ1-1; TRBD1 agrees at 7 bases. Germline CDR1 is ENHRY and CDR2 is SYGVKD. This CDR3 region has 17 residues. J was trimmed by 1 base and V by 3 bases; bases with no gene match: 11. CDR3: CAISDSLGDSSNTEAFF. DNA for the CDR3: TGTGCCATCAGTGACTCCCTAGGGGACAGCTCGAACACTGAAGCTTTCTTT.

This clonotype appeared once. The chain employs TRBV28 and TRBJ2-5; D possibly corresponds to TRBD1 (5 bases). V was cut by 10 bases and J by 2 bases, with 17 bases left in between. Germline V CDR1 and CDR2: MDHEN, SYDVKM. The CDR3 is 14 amino acids. The CDR3 DNA reads as TGTGCCACCAACCTCCCGGCAGGGCAAGAGACCCAGTACTTC. Translation: CATNLPAGQETQYF. The variable domain in full, completed from reference TRBV28 and TRBJ2-5, reads DVKVTQSSRYLVKRTGEKVFLECVQDMDHENMFWYRQDPGLGLRLIYFSYDVKMKEKGDIPEGYSVSREKKERFSLILESASTNQTSMYLCATNLPAGQETQYFGPGTRLLVL.

The rearrangement joins TRBV7-2 to TRBJ2-1; a possible D gene is TRBD2 (5 bases). V was pared by 2 bases and J by 4 bases, with 18 bases between. Germline CDR1 SGHTA, CDR2 FQGNSA. CDR3 length: 17 amino acids. The DNA of the CDR3 is TGTGCCAGCAGCTTAAGTACCGAGTTAGCGATGTACAATGAGCAGTTCTTC. This sequence encodes CASSLSTELAMYNEQFF.

The chain couples TRBV19 to TRBJ2-3, with 7 bases fitting TRBD2. Germline V lookup: CDR1 LNHDA, CDR2 SQIVND (reference sequence). The ends lost 4 bases at V and 8 bases at J; junction bases unmatched: 9. The CDR3 covers 14 residues. CDR3 residues: CASSKRDLAFTQYF. The CDR3 DNA is TGTGCCAGTAGTAAGCGGGACCTAGCCTTTACGCAGTATTTT.

This clonotype was recorded at least ten times. J is TRBJ2-1 and V is TRBV29-1; no clear D. Germline V CDR1 and CDR2: SQVTM, ANQGSEA. V lost 1 base and J 5 bases, leaving 15 bases between the germline ends. The CDR3 contains 15 residues. CDR3 in amino acids: CSVEVPPGPDNEQFF. The CDR3 DNA sequence: TGCAGCGTTGAAGTACCTCCCGGGCCCGACAATGAGCAGTTCTTC.

Many counts were recorded for this clonotype. The chain carries TRBV28 and TRBJ1-3; D remains unclear. Germline values: CDR1 MDHEN, CDR2 SYDVKM. The V gene lost 6 bases and the J gene lost 1 base, with 7 bases spanning the gap. The CDR3 spans 13 residues. For the CDR3, the DNA is TGTGCCAGCAGAACAGCTTCTGGAAACACCATATATTTT. Protein sequence: CASRTASGNTIYF.

In its sample, this clonotype was seen many times. The chain joins TRBV5-1 to TRBJ1-5; D gene ambiguous. Trimming took 0 bases from V and 0 from J, leaving 4 bases between them. CDR1 is SGHRS and CDR2 is YFSETQ in the germline V gene. The CDR3 spans 14 residues. The CDR3 DNA follows: TGCGCCAGCAGCTTGGGGTATAGCAATCAGCCCCAGCATTTT. It translates to CASSLGYSNQPQHF.

A word on this clonotype: At one end the junction does not follow the germline gene, possibly because of a read error. The gene calls are TRBV7-7 and TRBJ2-1; 7 bases are a match to TRBD2. The CDR3 sequence is 14 residues long. Per germline, CDR1 SSHAT and CDR2 FNYEAQ (reference sequence). CDR3 coding DNA: TGTGCTAGCAGCCGGGAGGCAGGGACCAATGAGCAGTTCTTC. Translated, it gives CASSREAGTNEQFF.

This clonotype was seen at least ten times. The chain has TRBV19 and TRBJ2-1; 8 bases are shared with TRBD2. The CDR3 loop spans 16 amino acids. Looked up from germline, CDR1 is LNHDA and CDR2 is SQIVND (reference sequence). Trimming at V came to 1 base and at J to 1 base, leaving 3 bases not matched to a gene. CDR3 bases: TGTGCCAGTAGTATAGGCGGGGGGCGTTCCTACAATGAGCAGTTCTTC. This encodes CASSIGGGRSYNEQFF.

This clonotype was seen many times. V is TRBV29-1 and J is TRBJ2-1, with D possibly matching TRBD2 (6 bases). V was clipped by 1 base and J by 10 bases, with 11 bases between them. Germline V CDR1 and CDR2: SQVTM, ANQGSEA. This CDR3 spans 12 amino acids. The CDR3 bases are TGCAGCGTTGAAGGCGGACTAACCGAGCAGTTCTTC. It specifies CSVEGGLTEQFF.